These 32 T cell receptor beta chains originate from one sample sequenced in a study of molecular identifiers for immune sequencing clone quantification. TCRdb reprocessed the PCR reads via MiXCR and lists one record per CDR3 protein. The data show just over 40,000 distinct CDR3 sequences, with about 18% seen just once and roughly 7.7% held by the top ten. The specimen sequenced was naive CD8+ T cells from blood, with Jurkat cell RNA spiked in. Described subset: FACS-sorted CD8+CD4-CCR7+CD45RA+ naive T cells. Receptor source: a human donor in good health. Some libraries in this study had Jurkat cell RNA spiked in.

This clonotype occurred a few times. This sequence joins TRBV28 and TRBJ2-5; D is perhaps TRBD1 (5 bases). V was trimmed by 6 bases and J by 3 bases, leaving 14 bases between them. The CDR3 sequence is 14 residues long. The germline V gene encodes CDR1 MDHEN and CDR2 SYDVKM. DNA of the CDR3: TGTGCCAGCAGCTCCCTACAGGAGAAAGAGACCCAGTACTTC. Amino acid sequence: CASSSLQEKETQYF.

The table lists this clonotype with many counts. The chain employs TRBV20-1 and TRBJ2-5; 8 nucleotides align to TRBD2. This CDR3 region has 16 residues. V lost 3 bases, J lost 5 bases, and 14 bases stayed unmatched. The germline gives CDR1 DFQATT, CDR2 SNEGSKA (reference sequence). CDR3 in amino acids: CSASLREAGLLETQYF. DNA for the CDR3: TGCAGTGCTAGCCTGCGGGAGGCCGGGCTTTTGGAGACCCAGTACTTC.

Ten or more counts support this clonotype. CDR3 amino acids: CASSPGSSGNTIYF. The CDR3 DNA reads as TGTGCCAGCAGCCCGGGAAGCTCTGGAAACACCATATATTTT. The chain carries TRBV2 and TRBJ1-3; D remains ambiguous. The V end was cut by 6 bases, the J end by 0 bases, with 9 bases between. Germline lookup yields CDR1 SNHLY and CDR2 FYNNEI. This CDR3 region has 14 residues.

The chain carries TRBV7-9 and TRBJ2-7; D gene uncertain. The CDR3 is made up of 14 amino acids. CDR1 and CDR2 (germline): SEHNR, FQNEAQ (reference sequence). The germline V and J ends were trimmed by 2 bases and 5 bases, with 13 bases remaining between them. The CDR3 nucleotides read TGTGCCAGCAGCTTACAACAAAATCTCCACGAGCAGTACTTC. Residues: CASSLQQNLHEQYF. Based on the CDR3 plus reference TRBV7-9 and TRBJ2-7, the full variable domain is DTGVSQNPRHKITKRGQNVTFRCDPISEHNRLYWYRQTLGQGPEFLTYFQNEAQLEKSRLLSDRFSAERPKGSFSTLEIQRTEQGDSAMYLCASSLQQNLHEQYFGPGTRLTVT.

This clonotype came up many times. CDR3 nucleotides: TGTGCCAGCAGTCGAATAGAAGGGGGCTGGAGCACAGATACGCAGTATTTT. Residues: CASSRIEGGWSTDTQYF. The chain has TRBV12-3 or TRBV12-4 and TRBJ2-3, with 7 bases lining up with TRBD1. The CDR3 covers 17 residues. The V gene end was trimmed by 5 bases and the J gene end by 0 bases; junction bases not matched to a gene: 11.

This clonotype appeared a few times. This rearrangement joins TRBV4-3 to TRBJ2-7, with a weak D call TRBD2 (6 bases). The CDR3 is made up of 14 amino acids. Deletions cut 0 bases from V and 4 bases from J, with 10 bases between. CDR1 LGHNA and CDR2 YSLEER come from the germline V gene. This CDR3 reads CASSQDRDWYEQYF. Written as DNA, the CDR3 is TGCGCCAGCAGCCAAGACAGGGACTGGTACGAGCAGTACTTC.

This clonotype came up many times. J is TRBJ1-2 and V is TRBV5-6; D gene uncertain. The V end lost 4 bases, the J end lost 7 bases, and 11 bases lay between the germline ends. The germline V gene has CDR1 SGHDT and CDR2 YYEEEE. This CDR3 comprises 12 residues. As DNA, the CDR3 is TGTGCCAGCAGCCTCGGGAGTGGTGGCTACACCTTC. It translates to CASSLGSGGYTF.

The chain is built from TRBV10-2 and TRBJ2-5, with 7 bases lining up with TRBD2. V was clipped by 4 bases and J by 7 bases; unmatched bases: 12. Germline CDR1 WSHSY, CDR2 SAAADI. The CDR3 runs to 15 residues. As DNA, the CDR3 is TGCGCCAGCAGTGCTCCGGCTCCGGAGCGGGGGACCCAGTACTTC. Translation: CASSAPAPERGTQYF.

For this clonotype: This clone may be a read error of a much larger clone one base away. This chain uses TRBV6-5 with TRBJ2-2; no firm D call. Germline lookup yields CDR1 MNHEY and CDR2 SVGAGI. This CDR3 spans 13 amino acids. Trimming removed 8 bases from V and 4 bases from J, with 11 bases in between. The CDR3 nucleotides are TGTGCCAGCGGCGTGGTGAGCACCGGGGAGCTGTTTTTT. Its protein is CASGVVSTGELFF.

Notes on this clonotype: A much larger clone differs by one base, so this may be a read error. V and J are TRBV7-9 and TRBJ2-7; unclear D gene. V shed 0 bases and J shed 6 bases, with 9 bases lying between them. CDR3 length: 13 residues. CDR1 and CDR2 (germline): SEHNR, FQNEAQ (reference sequence). This CDR3 is CASSLAFGSEQYF. CDR3 bases: TGTGCCAGCAGCTTAGCCTTCGGTAGCGAGCAGTACTTC.

This clonotype has just a few counts. This chain connects TRBV5-1 to TRBJ2-3; D is unclear. V lost 4 bases and J 2 bases, leaving 8 bases between the germline ends. The CDR3 runs to 13 residues. Per the germline V gene, CDR1 is SGHRS and CDR2 is YFSETQ. CDR3 DNA: TGCGCCAGCAGCCCACCCCACACAGATACGCAGTATTTT. Residues: CASSPPHTDTQYF.

This clonotype was counted ten times or more. This chain joins TRBV6-2 or TRBV6-3 and TRBJ2-5, with D unresolved. The CDR3 is 13 residues long. Deletions cut 7 bases from V and 4 bases from J, with 13 bases between. The germline V gene has CDR1 MNHEY and CDR2 SVGEGT. The CDR3 DNA reads TGTGCCAGCACTGATTGGCAAGGAGAGACCCAGTACTTC. It is translated as CASTDWQGETQYF.

The chain combines TRBV9 with TRBJ2-2; D not certain. Trimming stripped 0 bases from V and 3 bases from J, with 3 bases between. The length of the CDR3 is 13 residues. CDR1 is SGDLS and CDR2 is YYNGEE in the germline V gene. The CDR3 spells CASSVVDTGELFF. The CDR3, as DNA: TGTGCCAGCAGCGTAGTTGACACCGGGGAGCTGTTTTTT.

Ten or more counts support this clonotype. This rearrangement joins TRBV7-8 to TRBJ1-2; the D is unclear. Trimming removed 0 bases from V and 3 bases from J, with 8 bases in between. CDR1 is SGHVS and CDR2 is FQNEAQ in the germline V gene. The CDR3 totals 14 residues. The CDR3 here is CASSLAGDDYGYTF. For the CDR3, the DNA is TGTGCCAGCAGCTTAGCCGGGGATGACTATGGCTACACCTTC.

This clonotype has a count of ten or more. The chain links TRBV4-1 to TRBJ2-1; D not resolved. V lost 1 base and J 0 bases, leaving 10 bases between the germline ends. Germline V gives CDR1 MGHRA, CDR2 YSYEKL. CDR3 size: 16 residues. CDR3 in DNA: TGCGCCAGCAGCCAAGGCCCGCCCAGCTCCTACAATGAGCAGTTCTTC. It translates to CASSQGPPSSYNEQFF.

For this clonotype: One junction end disagrees with the germline gene, perhaps due to a read error. The rearrangement joins TRBV4-1 to TRBJ1-1; TRBD1 agrees at 8 bases. The length of the CDR3 is 16 residues. Germline V gene sequence: CDR1 MGHRA, CDR2 YSYEKL. The CDR3 loop is CASSPRDQGAFAEVFF. In DNA form, the CDR3 reads TGCGCCAGCAGCCCCCGCGACCAGGGGGCATTCGCTGAAGTTTTCTTT.

Many counts were recorded for this clonotype. The chain carries TRBV12-3 or TRBV12-4 and TRBJ2-5; 7 bases agree with TRBD1. This CDR3 contains 13 residues. Trimming at V came to 6 bases and at J to 4 bases, leaving 5 bases not matched to a gene. CDR3 in DNA: TGTGCCAGCAGACCACACAGGGGAGAGACCCAGTACTTC. Translation: CASRPHRGETQYF.

This clonotype was detected many times. The chain is built from TRBV5-6 and TRBJ2-1; no clear D. This CDR3 comprises 12 residues. The V end lost 4 bases, the J end lost 4 bases, and 6 bases lay between the germline ends. From germline, CDR1 is SGHDT and CDR2 YYEEEE. This chain's CDR3 is CASSHLYNEQFF. The CDR3 DNA reads TGTGCCAGCAGCCATCTATACAATGAGCAGTTCTTC.

A note on this clonotype: A clone one base away is much larger, so this may be a read error. The chain joins TRBV5-6 to TRBJ2-1; D is unresolved. From germline, CDR1 is SGHDT and CDR2 YYEEEE. The length of the CDR3 is 12 residues. DNA for the CDR3: TGTGCCGGCAGCTTGAGTTACAATGAGCAGTTCTTC. Its protein is CAGSLSYNEQFF.

This clonotype was counted many times. The V gene is TRBV10-2, the J gene TRBJ2-7; D remains ambiguous. The germline V and J ends were trimmed by 5 bases and 6 bases, with 8 bases remaining between them. CDR1 WSHSY and CDR2 SAAADI come from the germline V gene. CDR3 size: 11 residues. The CDR3 loop reads CASSSSLEQYF. For the CDR3, the DNA is TGCGCCAGCAGTTCTTCCCTCGAGCAGTACTTC.

Turning to this clonotype: Germline is not matched at one junction end, which may reflect a read error. J is TRBJ2-6 and V is TRBV7-2, with D unresolved. The germline CDR1 and CDR2 sequences are SGHTA and FQGNSA. The CDR3 is made up of 16 amino acids. CDR3 amino acids: CASNSPEESGVNVLTF. CDR3 coding DNA: TGTGCCAGCAACTCTCCCGAGGAATCTGGGGTCAACGTCCTGACTTTC. Full variable domain (missing parts from reference TRBV7-2 and TRBJ2-6): GAGVSQSPSNKVTEKGKDVELRCDPISGHTALYWYRQSLGQGLEFLIYFQGNSAPDKSGLPSDRFSAERTGGSVSTLTIQRTQQEDSAVYLCASNSPEESGVNVLTFGAGSRLTVL.

This clonotype was recorded at least ten times. The V gene is TRBV20-1, the J gene TRBJ2-2, with 10 bases aligning to TRBD1. Germline lookup yields CDR1 DFQATT and CDR2 SNEGSKA (reference sequence). The CDR3 runs 17 residues. The ends lost 1 base at V and 3 bases at J; junction bases unmatched: 8. Here the CDR3 DNA reads TGCAGTGCTAGAGCCCCCCGGACAGGGGGATACACCGGGGAGCTGTTTTTT. It is translated as CSARAPRTGGYTGELFF.

The table lists this clonotype with many counts. The chain uses TRBV19 and TRBJ2-2; no definite D call. CDR3 length: 12 residues. Germline CDR1 LNHDA, CDR2 SQIVND (reference sequence). V lost 3 bases, J lost 7 bases, and 6 bases lay in between. CDR3 sequence: CASSIGGGELFF. DNA for the CDR3: TGTGCCAGTAGTATCGGTGGCGGGGAGCTGTTTTTT.

This clonotype has just a few counts. J is TRBJ2-6 and V is TRBV6-2 or TRBV6-3; 10 positions match TRBD1. There are 17 residues in the CDR3. Trimming removed 2 bases from V and 4 bases from J; junction bases left unmatched: 5. Germline lookup yields CDR1 MNHEY and CDR2 SVGEGT. Written as DNA, the CDR3 is TGTGCCAGCAGTTACCAGGACAGGGGGATCGGGGCCAACGTCCTGACTTTC. The encoded protein is CASSYQDRGIGANVLTF.

This clonotype has ten or more counts. This sequence joins TRBV6-5 and TRBJ2-5, with D perhaps matching TRBD2 (6 bases). CDR1 and CDR2 (germline): MNHEY, SVGAGI. This CDR3 region has 17 residues. V was shortened by 3 bases and J by 0 bases, with 17 bases between the two germline ends. The CDR3 sequence: CASSYNKAGRYQETQYF. The DNA for the CDR3 is TGTGCCAGCAGTTATAATAAGGCGGGAAGGTACCAAGAGACCCAGTACTTC.

This clonotype has a count of ten or more. This rearrangement joins TRBV7-2 to TRBJ2-7; 7 bases map to TRBD2. CDR3 length equals 13 residues. The germline gives CDR1 SGHTA, CDR2 FQGNSA. V lost 5 bases and J lost 2; bases outside the gene matches: 3. The CDR3 nucleotides are TGTGCCAGCAGCCCGGGACTAACCTACGAGCAGTACTTC. Translated: CASSPGLTYEQYF. Full variable domain (missing parts from reference TRBV7-2 and TRBJ2-7): GAGVSQSPSNKVTEKGKDVELRCDPISGHTALYWYRQSLGQGLEFLIYFQGNSAPDKSGLPSDRFSAERTGGSVSTLTIQRTQQEDSAVYLCASSPGLTYEQYFGPGTRLTVT.

This clonotype was seen many times. This sequence joins TRBV29-1 and TRBJ2-1; tentative D call: TRBD2 (5 bases). CDR3 length: 12 residues. V was shortened by 3 bases and J by 8 bases, with 11 bases between the two germline ends. CDR1 and CDR2 (germline): SQVTM, ANQGSEA. CDR3 amino acids: CSVELLGDEQFF. The CDR3 DNA reads TGCAGCGTTGAGCTCCTCGGGGATGAGCAGTTCTTC.

This chain joins TRBV6-5 and TRBJ2-7; unclear D gene. The CDR3 extends over 15 amino acids. V lost 2 bases to trimming and J lost 4 bases, with 15 bases between them. Germline loops: CDR1 MNHEY, CDR2 SVGAGI. The CDR3 coding sequence is TGTGCCAGCAGTTACGACGGCTCGTGGGTTTACGAGCAGTACTTC. Its protein is CASSYDGSWVYEQYF.

The sample holds a few counts of this clonotype. V is TRBV11-2 and J is TRBJ2-5, with D maybe TRBD2 (6 bases). V lost 2 bases and J 3 bases, leaving 13 bases between the germline ends. The CDR3 covers 15 residues. CDR1 is SGHAT and CDR2 is FQNNGV in the germline V gene. The CDR3 sequence: CASSLSSGAKETQYF. The CDR3 bases are TGTGCCAGCAGCTTATCCTCGGGAGCTAAAGAGACCCAGTACTTC.

This clonotype has a count of ten or more. The chain joins TRBV27 to TRBJ2-7, with no clear D. Germline CDR1 reads MNHEY; CDR2 reads SMNVEV (reference sequence). The CDR3 is 14 amino acids. The V and J ends lost 8 bases and 0 bases respectively, with 14 bases between them. This CDR3 is CASSWGISSYEQYF. The CDR3 DNA is TGTGCCAGCTCGTGGGGAATTTCCTCCTACGAGCAGTACTTC.

This clonotype has a count of ten or more. This CDR3 is CASSYLMRDTDTQYF. CDR3 coding DNA: TGTGCCAGCAGTTACCTCATGAGGGACACAGATACGCAGTATTTT. This rearrangement joins TRBV6-2 or TRBV6-3 to TRBJ2-3; a possible D gene is TRBD2 (5 bases). This CDR3 comprises 15 residues. Per the germline V gene, CDR1 is MNHEY and CDR2 is SVGEGT. Trimming pared 2 bases from V and 2 bases from J, leaving 11 bases between.

This clonotype was observed at least ten times. The chain recombines TRBV20-1 with TRBJ2-7; 11 nucleotides align to TRBD1. The CDR3 has 16 residues. V shed 4 bases, J shed 3 bases, and the junction held 11 bases outside the gene matches. The V gene's germline CDR1 is DFQATT and CDR2 SNEGSKA (reference sequence). This CDR3 reads CSATHLRDRGIYEQYF. The CDR3 DNA reads as TGCAGTGCTACCCATCTCCGGGACAGGGGGATCTACGAGCAGTACTTC.